Ten or more counts support the clone carrying this T cell receptor beta chain. As yet, its antigen is unknown. 5'RACE employing 10-nucleotide random UMIs yielded the cDNA. MiXCR was run by TCRdb on the 5' RACE reads, yielding one entry per CDR3 protein. The sample has about 30,000 distinct CDR3 sequences, roughly 12% seen once. This entry is derived from a study of neurological immune-mediated disorders. General study results and limits: The most TCR clonal expansion was seen in HTLV-1-associated myelopathy, and the least was seen in multiple sclerosis, which fell below healthy controls.

J was trimmed by 2 bases and V by 6 bases; bases with no gene match: 6. The germline V gene encodes CDR1 MGHRA and CDR2 YSYEKL. The CDR3 spans 15 residues. As healthy controls, volunteers from a blood bank in Maryland, USA, were used. For the unsorted libraries, 2 million PBMCs stored at -80 C served as input. The clonotype comes from a woman aged 55-69 years in good health. J is TRBJ1-3 and V is TRBV4-1; 8 nucleotides agree with TRBD1. Sequenced: PBMCs. Written as DNA, the CDR3 is TGCGCCAGCAGTTCCGACAGGGGCGCTGGAAACACCATATATTTT. This encodes CASSSDRGAGNTIYF.